This TCR beta chain was retrieved from a study of shared clonotypes between healthy human individuals. Regarding the study as a whole: Deeper or shallower sequencing was expected to change how clonotypes are shared among donors. Relative to their counterparts shared across all four donors, non-shared clonotypes exhibited diminished generation probabilities.

Germline V gene data show CDR1 as GTSNPN and CDR2 as SVGIG (reference sequence). The CDR3 covers 17 residues. Sequencing used immunoSEQ multiplex PCR; TCRdb keeps in-frame clones, though not all of them. The top ten clones hold roughly 0.13% of a sample with millions of clones, roughly 94% of them seen once. Concerning this clone itself: Its antigen is not identified. Relative to the germline gene, one junction end is altered; a read error may explain this.

The sequence came from a young man in good health. The sample consisted of naive CD4+ T cells sorted from blood. Subset of the sample: CD45RA+ positively selected. The rearrangement joins TRBV30 to TRBJ1-1, with D perhaps TRBD1 (5 bases). The CDR3 DNA reads TGTGCCTGGAGTCAACCCCTATTTGGGGCCATGAACGCTGAAGCTTTCTTT. It specifies CAWSQPLFGAMNAEAFF.